A single sample gave rise to the 29 T cell receptor beta chains below, sequenced in a study of immune evolution from preneoplasia to lung adenocarcinoma. Some clones are missing from TCRdb's copy, which holds only in-frame ones; the method was immunoSEQ multiplex PCR. The data hold approximately 12,000 clones, with about 84% observed a single time. The sample taken for sequencing was FFPE tissue from an adenomatous hyperplasia lung lesion. This sample's subset: atypical adenomatous hyperplasia (AAH), lung preneoplasia. Receptors originate from a person between 45 and 75 years old with lung adenocarcinoma.

CDR3 residues: CASSALDRAFDEQFF. The CDR3 nucleotides are TGTGCCAGCAGCGCTTTAGACAGGGCCTTCGATGAGCAGTTCTTC. This rearrangement joins TRBV9 to TRBJ2-1; TRBD1 agrees at 7 bases. With 3 bases clipped from V and 8 bases from J, the junction kept 11 bases outside the gene matches. Germline CDR1 SGDLS, CDR2 YYNGEE. The CDR3 loop spans 15 amino acids.

This chain connects TRBV9 to TRBJ2-1; D possibly corresponds to TRBD2 (6 bases). CDR3 size: 17 residues. V gave up 4 bases and J gave up 3 bases, with 20 bases separating them. CDR1 and CDR2 (germline): SGDLS, YYNGEE. The CDR3 DNA follows: TGTGCCAGCAGCTCTACCCGGGACTCCTTAGTCTACAATGAGCAGTTCTTC. Encoded protein: CASSSTRDSLVYNEQFF.

The chain links TRBV7-2 to TRBJ2-7; tentatively, D is TRBD1 (5 bases). Trimming cost V 6 bases and J 2 bases, with 14 bases left between them. This CDR3 spans 14 amino acids. Germline CDR1 is SGHTA and CDR2 is FQGNSA. CDR3 loop: CASSLPGPAYEQYF. In nucleotides, the CDR3 is TGTGCCAGCAGTTTACCAGGGCCCGCCTACGAGCAGTACTTC.

The gene calls are TRBV19 and TRBJ1-5; 10 bases align to TRBD1. CDR1 LNHDA and CDR2 SQIVND come from the germline V gene (reference sequence). The CDR3 has 15 amino acids. Trimming removed 6 bases from V and 11 bases from J; junction bases left unmatched: 13. The CDR3 protein is CASRDGQGGKQAQHF. The DNA for the CDR3 is TGTGCCAGTAGGGATGGACAGGGGGGAAAACAAGCCCAGCATTTT.

This sequence joins TRBV18 and TRBJ2-2; D not certain. The germline CDR1 and CDR2 sequences are KGHSH and LQKENI. The V gene lost 6 bases and the J gene lost 6 bases, with 11 bases spanning the gap. The CDR3 is 13 amino acids. The CDR3 region is CASSLNSAGELFF. The CDR3 DNA sequence: TGTGCCAGCTCCTTGAACTCGGCCGGGGAGCTGTTTTTT.

The chain employs TRBV7-9 and TRBJ1-3, with 8 bases that match TRBD1. Losses at the gene ends were 5 bases for V and 2 bases for J; bases not matched to a gene: 5. Per germline, CDR1 SEHNR and CDR2 FQNEAQ (reference sequence). This CDR3 region has 15 residues. CDR3 protein: CASSGIQGAGNTIYF. Here the CDR3 DNA reads TGTGCCAGCAGCGGGATACAGGGGGCTGGAAACACCATATATTTT.

The rearrangement uses TRBV30 and TRBJ2-2, with 7 bases matching TRBD1. V was clipped by 0 bases and J by 4 bases; unmatched bases: 8. Germline values: CDR1 GTSNPN, CDR2 SVGIG (reference sequence). CDR3 length equals 16 residues. The CDR3 loop reads CAWSVKGARSTGELFF. DNA of the CDR3: TGTGCCTGGAGTGTCAAGGGGGCGCGGAGCACCGGGGAGCTGTTTTTT.

The chain recombines TRBV4-1 with TRBJ1-2; D remains unclear. The length of the CDR3 is 12 residues. Germline V CDR1 and CDR2: MGHRA, YSYEKL. Deletions cut 2 bases from V and 3 bases from J, with 4 bases between. As DNA, the CDR3 is TGCGCCAGCAGCCAACCCGACTATGGCTACACCTTC. Its translation: CASSQPDYGYTF.

This chain connects TRBV6-5 to TRBJ2-7; D perhaps matches TRBD2 (5 bases). This CDR3 contains 12 residues. CDR1 is MNHEY and CDR2 is SVGAGI in the germline V gene. Trimming left V 4 bases short and J 8 bases short, with 12 bases between. The CDR3 nucleotides read TGTGCCAGCAGTTCCGGGGTCTCCAAGCAGTACTTC. It translates to CASSSGVSKQYF.

This clone was detected a few times. This chain connects TRBV5-4 to TRBJ1-2; no definite D call. Deletions cut 0 bases from V and 3 bases from J, with 9 bases between. Germline CDR1 is SGHNT and CDR2 is YYREEE (reference sequence). This CDR3 has 14 amino acids. The CDR3 nucleotides are TGTGCCAGCAGCTTGGTATCGACGGACTATGGCTACACCTTC. Residues: CASSLVSTDYGYTF.

The chain couples TRBV30 to TRBJ1-2; TRBD1 matches 7 bases. V dropped 2 bases and J dropped 1; count of bases not matched to a gene: 7. Germline CDR1 GTSNPN, CDR2 SVGIG (reference sequence). The CDR3 runs to 15 residues. CDR3 DNA: TGTGCCTGGAGTCGACCGGGACAGTATAACTATGGCTACACCTTC. This codes for CAWSRPGQYNYGYTF.

The CDR3 is CASSLDTGFTGELFF. For the CDR3, the DNA is TGTGCCAGCAGTCTAGATACAGGGTTCACCGGGGAGCTGTTTTTT. This chain connects TRBV6-1 to TRBJ2-2; D possibly corresponds to TRBD1 (6 bases). V was pared by 5 bases and J by 4 bases, with 14 bases between. CDR1 MNHNS and CDR2 SASEGT come from the germline V gene. CDR3 length: 15 amino acids.

J is TRBJ2-1 and V is TRBV4-1; TRBD1 matches at 7 bases. This CDR3 is built from 17 residues. Germline CDR1 and CDR2: MGHRA and YSYEKL. V gave up 0 bases and J gave up 2 bases; unmatched junction bases: 7. CDR3 bases: TGCGCCAGCAGCCAAGATAGAGGGGGCAACCCCTACAATGAGCAGTTCTTC. It is translated as CASSQDRGGNPYNEQFF.

The chain carries TRBV19 and TRBJ1-2, with D unresolved. CDR3 length equals 14 residues. The V end was cut by 7 bases, the J end by 2 bases, with 14 bases between. Germline V gene data show CDR1 as LNHDA and CDR2 as SQIVND (reference sequence). The CDR3 reads CASTPGLKNYGYTF. The CDR3 bases are TGTGCCAGTACTCCCGGGCTCAAGAACTATGGCTACACCTTC.

The rearrangement uses TRBV19 and TRBJ2-2; D is undetermined. CDR3 length: 14 residues. V lost 5 bases and J 1 base, leaving 8 bases between the germline ends. Germline lookup yields CDR1 LNHDA and CDR2 SQIVND (reference sequence). The CDR3 loop is CASSSARNTGELFF. CDR3 coding DNA: TGTGCCAGTAGTTCGGCCAGGAACACCGGGGAGCTGTTTTTT.

This sequence joins TRBV29-1 and TRBJ1-2; 9 positions agree with TRBD1. Germline CDR1 is SQVTM and CDR2 is ANQGSEA. Losses at the gene ends were 0 bases for V and 4 bases for J; bases not matched to a gene: 6. The CDR3 totals 15 residues. CDR3 residues: CSVEDGGQGAYGYTF. The CDR3, as DNA: TGCAGCGTTGAAGATGGGGGACAGGGTGCCTATGGCTACACCTTC.

The rearrangement joins TRBV7-7 to TRBJ2-5; 14 bases align to TRBD2. Per germline, CDR1 SSHAT and CDR2 FNYEAQ (reference sequence). The CDR3 is 13 amino acids. The chain's CDR3 is CASGTSGGETQYF. The CDR3 nucleotides read TGTGCTAGCGGGACTAGCGGGGGAGAGACCCAGTACTTC.

V usage is TRBV11-2 and J usage is TRBJ2-3; no clear D. CDR3 length: 15 residues. V shed 1 base and J shed 2 bases, with 10 bases lying between them. Germline CDR1 and CDR2: SGHAT and FQNNGV. CDR3 amino acids: CASSLVGYLTDTQYF. CDR3 bases: TGTGCCAGCAGCTTAGTGGGCTACCTCACAGATACGCAGTATTTT.

V usage is TRBV9 and J usage is TRBJ1-5, with 7 positions matching TRBD1. Germline assignment: CDR1 SGDLS and CDR2 YYNGEE. The CDR3 covers 13 residues. The V gene end was trimmed by 4 bases and the J gene end by 5 bases; junction bases not matched to a gene: 3. The CDR3 sequence is CASSSQGDQPQHF. The CDR3 DNA is TGTGCCAGCAGCTCGCAGGGGGATCAGCCCCAGCATTTT. Looking up the rest from reference TRBV9 and TRBJ1-5 gives the full variable domain: DSGVTQTPKHLITATGQRVTLRCSPRSGDLSVYWYQQSLDQGLQFLIQYYNGEERAKGNILERFSAQQFPDLHSELNLSSLELGDSALYFCASSSQGDQPQHFGDGTRLSIL.

V and J are TRBV5-5 and TRBJ2-7; 11 bases fit TRBD2. Germline V gene data show CDR1 as SGHKS and CDR2 as YYEKEE (reference sequence). The CDR3 runs 14 residues. After removal of 4 bases from V and 3 bases from J, the junction contained 3 bases not matched to a gene. The CDR3 sequence: CASSTLAGGYEQYF. CDR3 DNA: TGTGCCAGCAGCACCCTAGCGGGAGGCTACGAGCAGTACTTC.

This clone appeared a few times. The chain uses TRBV30 and TRBJ1-5; 8 positions match TRBD1. Trimming cost V 2 bases and J 2 bases; bases outside gene matches: 17. Germline V gives CDR1 GTSNPN, CDR2 SVGIG (reference sequence). The CDR3 consists of 19 residues. DNA for the CDR3: TGTGCCTGGAGTCCACCCCGTTCAGGGGGCCAGGTAGGCAATCAGCCCCAGCATTTT. It is translated as CAWSPPRSGGQVGNQPQHF. Drawing the rest from reference TRBV30 and TRBJ1-5, the complete variable domain is SQTIHQWPATLVQPVGSPLSLECTVEGTSNPNLYWYRQAAGRGLQLLFYSVGIGQISSEVPQNLSASRPQDRQFILSSKKLLLSDSGFYLCAWSPPRSGGQVGNQPQHFGDGTRLSIL.

This clone showed up just a few times. The chain has TRBV7-9 and TRBJ1-1; maybe TRBD1 (6 bases). Germline CDR1 reads SEHNR; CDR2 reads FQNEAQ (reference sequence). V gave up 1 base and J gave up 9 bases, with 12 bases separating them. This CDR3 has 13 residues. CDR3 bases: TGTGCCAGCAGCTTAGGGAACAGGGACAAAGCTTTCTTT. Translation gives CASSLGNRDKAFF.

The chain links TRBV6-5 to TRBJ1-1; D is possibly TRBD1 (5 bases). V was cut by 5 bases and J by 4 bases, with 11 bases left in between. The V gene's germline CDR1 is MNHEY and CDR2 SVGAGI. The CDR3 extends over 13 amino acids. CDR3 coding DNA: TGTGCCAGCAGTCGGGGGAGTAGCACTGAAGCTTTCTTT. Amino acid sequence: CASSRGSSTEAFF.

The V call is TRBV9, the J call TRBJ2-1; D not resolved. This CDR3 comprises 16 residues. The germline gives CDR1 SGDLS, CDR2 YYNGEE. V was clipped by 0 bases and J by 0 bases, with 10 bases between them. The CDR3 DNA sequence: TGTGCCAGCAGCGTAGCGCAGCGTAGCTCCTACAATGAGCAGTTCTTC. As protein: CASSVAQRSSYNEQFF.

The chain combines TRBV28 with TRBJ1-2, with no clear D. The ends were cut back, 6 bases at V and 1 base at J, with 6 bases in the middle. This CDR3 has 12 residues. Germline assignment: CDR1 MDHEN and CDR2 SYDVKM. CDR3 DNA sequence: TGTGCCAGCAGGGACCGTAACTATGGCTACACCTTC. It translates to CASRDRNYGYTF.

The rearrangement uses TRBV21-1 and TRBJ2-2. TRBV21-1 is termed a pseudogene. The CDR3 totals 21 residues. CDR3 in DNA: TGTGCCAGCAACAAGTTGACAGGAGGAAGGGCCACGGGGGCGAACACCGGGGAGCTGTTTTTT. Amino acid sequence: CASNKLTGGRATGANTGELFF.

The chain links TRBV14 to TRBJ2-1, with 9 bases identical to TRBD2. V was clipped by 4 bases and J by 5 bases; unmatched bases: 9. Looked up from germline, CDR1 is SGHDN and CDR2 is FVKESK. There are 16 residues in the CDR3. For the CDR3, the DNA is TGTGCCAGCAGCCTACCGGGACTAGCCTTCCACAATGAGCAGTTCTTC. Protein sequence: CASSLPGLAFHNEQFF.

The chain combines TRBV7-9 with TRBJ1-4; D may be TRBD1 (6 bases). V dropped 1 base and J dropped 5 bases, with 11 bases sitting between them. The CDR3 spans 15 residues. Germline CDR1 is SEHNR and CDR2 is FQNEAQ (reference sequence). The CDR3 region is CASSLVRGKNEKLFF. CDR3 sequence (DNA): TGTGCCAGCAGCTTAGTGAGGGGGAAAAATGAAAAACTGTTTTTT.

CDR3 in DNA: TGCGCCAGCAGCTTGAGCGGTGCCTACAATGAGCAGTTCTTC. It codes for CASSLSGAYNEQFF. The V gene is TRBV5-1, the J gene TRBJ2-1, with D perhaps TRBD2 (5 bases). The ends were cut back, 1 base at V and 2 bases at J, with 7 bases in the middle. The CDR3 sequence is 14 residues long. Germline V gene sequence: CDR1 SGHRS, CDR2 YFSETQ.